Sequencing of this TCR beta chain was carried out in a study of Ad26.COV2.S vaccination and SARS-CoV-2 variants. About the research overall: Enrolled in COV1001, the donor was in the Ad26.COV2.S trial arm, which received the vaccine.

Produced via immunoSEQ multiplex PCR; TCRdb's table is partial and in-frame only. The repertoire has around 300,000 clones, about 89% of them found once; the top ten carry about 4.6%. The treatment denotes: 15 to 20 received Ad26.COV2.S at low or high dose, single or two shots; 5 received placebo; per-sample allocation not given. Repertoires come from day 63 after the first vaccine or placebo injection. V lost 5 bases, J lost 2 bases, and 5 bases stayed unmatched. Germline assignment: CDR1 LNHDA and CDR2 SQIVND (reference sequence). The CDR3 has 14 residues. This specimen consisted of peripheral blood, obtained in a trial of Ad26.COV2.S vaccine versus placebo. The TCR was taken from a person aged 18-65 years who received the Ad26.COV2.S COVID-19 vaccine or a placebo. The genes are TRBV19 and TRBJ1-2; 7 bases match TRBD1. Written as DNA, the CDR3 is TGTGCCAGTAGTTCCCAGACAGGGAACTATGGCTACACCTTC. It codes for CASSSQTGNYGYTF.